This TCR beta chain was sequenced in a study of shared clonotypes between healthy human individuals. Notes on the study in general: Non-shared clonotypes had lower generation probabilities than clonotypes shared by all four sorted-subset donors. The rarefaction results pointed to incomplete sorted-subset sequencing despite large depth.

After removal of 3 bases from V and 3 bases from J, the junction contained 7 bases not matched to a gene. The CDR3 totals 16 residues. Germline CDR1 SGHNT, CDR2 YYREEE (reference sequence). Assay execution proceeded at the deep level. Sequencing was performed with immunoSEQ multiplex PCR; in TCRdb, only in-frame clones are kept and a portion is missing. The table has millions of clones, more than 80% seen once. Regarding this clone: The antigen is unknown.

This chain links TRBV5-4 with TRBJ2-2, with TRBD1 matching 8 bases. Sequences were obtained from naive CD4+ T cells sorted from blood. Subset specified: CD45RA+ positively selected. The sequence derives from a man between 18 and 29 years old in good health. The CDR3 is CASSSVQGAYTGELFF. Written as DNA, the CDR3 is TGTGCCAGCAGCTCGGTGCAGGGGGCCTACACCGGGGAGCTGTTTTTT.